Described below is a single T cell receptor beta chain sequence and its context. Its matching antigen is unknown. The sample's treatment: some 19 received Ad26.COV2.S at low or high dose, single or two shots; roughly five received placebo; per-sample allocation not given. The study sampled participants on day 63 after the first vaccine or placebo injection. It was Wuhan-strain SARS-CoV-2 spike that the Ad26 vaccine vector expressed. The V gene end was trimmed by 3 bases and the J gene end by 5 bases; junction bases not matched to a gene: 11. Germline CDR1 reads SEHNR; CDR2 reads FQNEAQ (reference sequence). The CDR3 covers 16 residues. Sequencing was performed with immunoSEQ multiplex PCR; in TCRdb, only in-frame clones are kept and a portion is missing. The table has around 450,000 clones, around 91% seen once. This record belongs to a study of Ad26.COV2.S vaccination and SARS-CoV-2 variants. In the study overall: Participant was drawn from the COV1001 Ad26.COV2.S trial arm. Ad26.COV2.S shots went into the muscle once or twice, 56 days apart.

Broader study findings: Similar non-spike TCR breadth was observed in recipients of vaccine and of placebo.

The clonotype comes from a person aged 18-65 years who received the Ad26.COV2.S COVID-19 vaccine or a placebo. The chain recombines TRBV7-9 with TRBJ1-2; 8 nucleotides align to TRBD1. The specimen was peripheral blood, collected in a trial of Ad26.COV2.S vaccine versus placebo. This chain's CDR3 is CASSLGAGGPRYGYTF. In nucleotides, the CDR3 is TGTGCCAGCAGCTTGGGGGCAGGGGGCCCCCGGTATGGCTACACCTTC.